Here is one T cell receptor beta chain with its context. The target antigen is unknown. The primer mix had 60 Vbeta and 13 Jbeta primers. TCRdb's copy holds only in-frame clones and misses some; the assay was immunoSEQ multiplex PCR. The table records roughly 190,000 clones, approximately 75% of them present only once. The sample belongs to a study of cytomegalovirus exposure and HLA in healthy donors. Study observations and caveats: A later analysis by the authors found several of the most significant clusters apparently linked to common viral pathogens. CMV antigen specificity of a few CMV-associated chains was confirmed in vitro. An analysis done earlier found most TCR beta V segments productive about 90% or about 30% of the time.

The sequencing input was PBMCs. This receptor was obtained from a man aged 25-45 years in good health and CMV-seropositive.

CDR3 region: CSVVTSGTTGELFF. The CDR3 DNA follows: TGCAGCGTCGTGACTAGCGGGACCACCGGGGAGCTGTTTTTT. The chain joins TRBV29-1 to TRBJ2-2, with 11 bases that match TRBD2. The germline V gene has CDR1 SQVTM and CDR2 ANQGSEA. The V segment lost 6 bases and the J segment 4 bases; nucleotides outside the gene matches: 4. This CDR3 has 14 amino acids.